The sequence of this T cell receptor (beta chain) was determined in a study of blood T cell repertoires in COVID-19. Study-level information: The samples span acute and convalescent COVID-19 from the United States, Italy and Spain. PBMCs, B-cell-depleted T cells, or T cells were the source of the cDNA or gDNA that made up the material.

Individuals aged 18 to 89 years were recruited from fewer than 25 US areas. The CDR3 sequence is 16 residues long. V was shortened by 6 bases and J by 3 bases, with 18 bases between the two germline ends. Looked up from germline, CDR1 is LNHDA and CDR2 is SQIVND (reference sequence). Profiled with immunoSEQ multiplex PCR; TCRdb holds only in-frame clones, not every one. The sample lists 260,000 or so clones, approximately 86% occurring once. The receptor's source is a woman in her 30s with acute COVID-19. The material sequenced was PBMCs or T cells enriched from blood (not recorded which). V and J are TRBV19 and TRBJ1-5, with D perhaps matching TRBD1 (5 bases). The CDR3 spells CASRVAAARVNQPQHF. The CDR3 nucleotides are TGTGCCAGTAGAGTCGCGGCGGCCAGGGTCAATCAGCCCCAGCATTTT.